This T cell receptor beta chain derives from a study of T cells after yellow fever vaccination. The study, taken as a whole, reports: Clones from primary vaccination mostly reappeared after the booster (about 97% CD4, around 90% CD8). Overall, a small share of clonotypes was seen in both CD4 and CD8 compartments. On re-exposure, the response was weaker but peaked faster, at day 5 versus 15.

There are many counts of this clonotype. Its antigen is undetermined. Between the trimmed V and J ends, which lost 6 bases and 7 bases, there was a span of 18 bases. Germline V gives CDR1 DFQATT, CDR2 SNEGSKA (reference sequence). The CDR3 is 13 amino acids. UMIs and a universal primer site were added when TCR cDNA was made by 5'RACE template switching. TCRdb itself ran the 5' RACE reads through MiXCR, one entry per CDR3 protein. The data contain 310,000 or so distinct CDR3 sequences, 3.6% of them singletons. The rearrangement links TRBV20-1 to TRBJ2-5; TRBD1 is a possible D gene (6 bases). Source: PBMCs, taken on the day of the yellow fever booster vaccination. The receptor was derived from a man between 18 and 35 years old who received the YFV17D yellow fever vaccine. The CDR3 spells CSALRDTIGTQYF. CDR3 sequence (DNA): TGCAGTGCACTCCGGGACACCATTGGGACCCAGTACTTC.